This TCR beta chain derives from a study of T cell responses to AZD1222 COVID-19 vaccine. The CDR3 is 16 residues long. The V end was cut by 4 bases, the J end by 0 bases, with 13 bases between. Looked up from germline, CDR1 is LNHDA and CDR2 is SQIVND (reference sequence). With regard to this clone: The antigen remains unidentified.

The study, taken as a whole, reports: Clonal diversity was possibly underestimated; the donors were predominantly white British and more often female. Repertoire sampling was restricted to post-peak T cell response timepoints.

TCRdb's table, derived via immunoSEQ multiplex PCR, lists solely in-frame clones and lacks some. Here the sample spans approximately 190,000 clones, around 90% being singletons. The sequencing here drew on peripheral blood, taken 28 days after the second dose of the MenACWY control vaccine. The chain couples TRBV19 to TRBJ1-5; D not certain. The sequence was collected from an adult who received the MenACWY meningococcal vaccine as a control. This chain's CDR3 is CASSSRPGYSNQPQHF. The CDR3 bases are TGTGCCAGTAGTAGCAGGCCAGGTTATAGCAATCAGCCCCAGCATTTT.